What follows are 3 T cell receptor beta chains derived from one specimen sequenced in a study of T cells after somatic rescue of genetic block. Sequenced by immunoSEQ multiplex PCR; TCRdb stores in-frame clones only, minus some. The table has 13,000 or so clones, 73% seen once. The sequencing input was peripheral blood mononuclear cells (PBMCs). The receptors derive from a boy under 18.

The chain uses TRBV5-1 and TRBJ2-1; tentatively, D is TRBD2 (6 bases). V dropped 3 bases and J dropped 6 bases, with 10 bases sitting between them. There are 13 residues in the CDR3. Germline loops: CDR1 SGHRS, CDR2 YFSETQ. The CDR3 sequence: CASSSGLGNEQFF. CDR3 DNA: TGCGCCAGCAGCTCGGGACTGGGCAATGAGCAGTTCTTC.

The chain recombines TRBV15 with TRBJ1-5; D is unresolved. There are 15 residues in the CDR3. CDR1 is LNHNV, CDR2 YYDKDF, per germline (reference sequence). V shed 6 bases and J shed 0 bases, with 12 bases lying between them. CDR3 region: CATRPELGSNQPQHF. CDR3 in DNA: TGTGCCACCAGACCGGAGCTGGGTAGCAATCAGCCCCAGCATTTT.

The table lists this clone with a count of one. The J gene is TRBJ1-3, the V gene TRBV4-1; D call uncertain. Trimming stripped 2 bases from V and 0 bases from J, with 23 bases between. Germline V CDR1 and CDR2: MGHRA, YSYEKL. This CDR3 is built from 20 residues. CDR3 loop: CASSQMVHFGFPLSGNTIYF. The CDR3 DNA is TGCGCCAGCAGCCAAATGGTTCATTTCGGGTTCCCCCTCTCTGGAAACACCATATATTTT.